This TCR beta chain originates from a study of beta chain features in type 1 diabetes. What was sequenced were expressed TCRB transcripts, since all of the isolated RNA had been reverse transcribed. TCRdb's table, derived via immunoSEQ multiplex PCR, lists solely in-frame clones and lacks some. The data show about 360,000 clones, 10% to 15% seen once. The CDR3 length is 15 residues. Germline V lookup: CDR1 GTSNPN, CDR2 SVGIG (reference sequence). The V end was cut by 0 bases, the J end by 4 bases, with 14 bases between. V and J are TRBV30 and TRBJ2-3; D is possibly TRBD1 (6 bases). This TCR was sampled from a young man in good health. Material for sequencing was naive CD4+ T cells from blood. The CDR3 region is CAWSVLGGFADTQYF. The DNA of the CDR3 is TGTGCCTGGAGTGTACTAGGGGGATTTGCAGATACGCAGTATTTT.